The clone carrying this T cell receptor (beta chain) was counted between two and nine times. The CDR3 contains 15 residues. Trimming left V 4 bases short and J 0 bases short, with 14 bases between. CDR1 is SGHRS and CDR2 is YFSETQ in the germline V gene. Data came from immunoSEQ multiplex PCR; TCRdb stores just in-frame clones and leaves some out. The repertoire consists of fewer than 200,000 clones, with under 85% occurring once and the leading ten covering about 12%. The data originate from a study of blood T cell repertoires in COVID-19. This receptor was obtained from a man aged 45-65 years who had recovered from COVID-19. The chain has TRBV5-1 and TRBJ2-7, with D perhaps matching TRBD2 (6 bases). The specimen sequenced was PBMCs or T cells enriched from blood (not recorded which). The CDR3 sequence is CASSGGLSRSYEQYF. CDR3 coding DNA: TGCGCCAGCAGCGGGGGACTGTCGCGCTCCTACGAGCAGTACTTC.